A single sample is the source of the 26 T cell receptor beta chains below, sequenced in a study of cytomegalovirus exposure and HLA in healthy donors. PCR involved 60 Vbeta and 13 Jbeta primers. The method was immunoSEQ multiplex PCR; TCRdb's version includes in-frame clones alone and lacks a portion of them. This sample has approximately 150,000 clones, with 82% found just once. Sequencing was done on a sample of PBMCs. All receptors come from a male donor in good health and CMV-seronegative.

The chain recombines TRBV2 with TRBJ2-3; D might be TRBD1 (5 bases). V lost 7 bases, J lost 3 bases, and 14 bases lay in between. The CDR3 runs 14 residues. Looked up from germline, CDR1 is SNHLY and CDR2 is FYNNEI. This CDR3 reads CASTSGSSTDTQYF. As DNA, the CDR3 is TGTGCCAGCACCTCAGGGTCGAGTACAGATACGCAGTATTTT.

The chain carries TRBV14 and TRBJ2-7; D remains ambiguous. The CDR3 is made up of 16 amino acids. V lost 1 base, J lost 0 bases, and 13 bases lay in between. Germline lookup yields CDR1 SGHDN and CDR2 FVKESK. The CDR3 is CASSQGALRGSYEQYF. The CDR3 DNA sequence: TGTGCCAGCAGCCAAGGTGCCCTACGCGGCTCCTACGAGCAGTACTTC.

The genes are TRBV6-5 and TRBJ1-1; no clear D. Trimming removed 0 bases from V and 3 bases from J, with 11 bases in between. The CDR3 is made up of 15 amino acids. Germline loops: CDR1 MNHEY, CDR2 SVGAGI. The CDR3 spells CASSYSLGGYTEAFF. DNA for the CDR3: TGTGCCAGCAGTTACTCGCTAGGAGGGTACACTGAAGCTTTCTTT.

V is TRBV7-6 and J is TRBJ2-7; TRBD2 matches 13 bases. Looked up from germline, CDR1 is SGHVS and CDR2 is FNYEAQ. The V segment lost 2 bases and the J segment 4 bases; nucleotides outside the gene matches: 5. The CDR3 consists of 16 residues. DNA of the CDR3: TGTGCCAGCAGCTTAATGGGGACTAGCGGGAATTACGAGCAGTACTTC. Protein sequence: CASSLMGTSGNYEQYF.

The CDR3: CASSQTDRGDYGYTF. CDR3 DNA sequence: TGCGCCAGCAGCCAGACTGACAGGGGCGACTATGGCTACACCTTC. The chain uses TRBV4-1 and TRBJ1-2; 8 nucleotides match TRBD1. Germline assignment: CDR1 MGHRA and CDR2 YSYEKL. V dropped 3 bases and J dropped 3; count of bases not matched to a gene: 6. The CDR3 is made up of 15 amino acids.

The chain couples TRBV4-3 to TRBJ2-3; TRBD1 aligns across 12 bases. This CDR3 has 17 amino acids. After removal of 2 bases from V and 5 bases from J, the junction contained 8 bases not matched to a gene. Germline V gene data show CDR1 as LGHNA and CDR2 as YSLEER. CDR3 sequence: CASSQHRDRGRGDTQYF. The CDR3 region has the DNA TGCGCCAGCAGCCAACACCGGGACAGGGGGCGAGGAGATACGCAGTATTTT.

The chain joins TRBV5-6 to TRBJ1-4; TRBD1 matches 9 bases. Trimming removed 5 bases from V and 0 bases from J; junction bases left unmatched: 11. Germline V gene sequence: CDR1 SGHDT, CDR2 YYEEEE. The CDR3 runs to 18 residues. The chain's CDR3 is CASSTGGAGGATNEKLFF. The DNA for the CDR3 is TGTGCCAGCAGTACAGGGGGCGCCGGGGGGGCAACTAATGAAAAACTGTTTTTT. The whole variable domain, filled in from reference TRBV5-6 and TRBJ1-4, reads DAGVTQSPTHLIKTRGQQVTLRCSPKSGHDTVSWYQQALGQGPQFIFQYYEEEERQRGNFPDRFSGHQFPNYSSELNVNALLLGDSALYLCASSTGGAGGATNEKLFFGSGTQLSVL.

The V call is TRBV28, the J call TRBJ2-1; D may be TRBD2 (6 bases). Germline V CDR1 and CDR2: MDHEN, SYDVKM. V lost 6 bases, J lost 2 bases, and 29 bases lay in between. This CDR3 contains 20 residues. For the CDR3, the DNA is TGTGCCAGCAGCTCCCTTTTATTGTGGGAGGACAACCAAACCTACAATGAGCAGTTCTTC. It specifies CASSSLLLWEDNQTYNEQFF.

The V gene is TRBV7-9, the J gene TRBJ2-3; 8 nucleotides align to TRBD2. The CDR3 is made up of 15 amino acids. Germline trimming cut 3 bases from V and 6 bases from J; bases unmatched to any gene: 8. Germline V gene data show CDR1 as SEHNR and CDR2 as FQNEAQ (reference sequence). CDR3 nucleotides: TGTGCCAGCAGCTTTCTTGCGGGAGGAGGGGATACGCAGTATTTT. As protein: CASSFLAGGGDTQYF.

This chain links TRBV28 with TRBJ1-2; no firm D call. The CDR3 has 10 residues. Trimming removed 4 bases from V and 5 bases from J, with 2 bases in between. The germline V gene has CDR1 MDHEN and CDR2 SYDVKM. For the CDR3, the DNA is TGTGCCAGCAGTTCATATGGCTACACCTTC. This encodes CASSSYGYTF.

This clone was counted once. The chain recombines TRBV5-4 with TRBJ2-7, with D possibly TRBD2 on 5 matching bases. CDR3 length: 18 residues. Deletions cut 0 bases from V and 3 bases from J, with 22 bases between. Germline values: CDR1 SGHNT, CDR2 YYREEE (reference sequence). CDR3 residues: CASSLVETTITGDYEQYF. CDR3 DNA: TGTGCCAGCAGCTTGGTGGAGACTACTATTACCGGGGACTACGAGCAGTACTTC.

This rearrangement joins TRBV11-2 to TRBJ2-3; TRBD1 matches 8 bases. Per germline, CDR1 SGHAT and CDR2 FQNNGV. Trimming removed 4 bases from V and 0 bases from J; junction bases left unmatched: 6. This CDR3 has 16 residues. The CDR3 loop reads CASSWGTGASTDTQYF. CDR3 nucleotide sequence: TGTGCCAGCAGCTGGGGGACAGGAGCTAGCACAGATACGCAGTATTTT.

The CDR3 sequence is CASSYPQPGQTNTGELFF. CDR3 nucleotide sequence: TGTGCCAGTAGCTACCCGCAACCGGGACAGACCAACACCGGGGAGCTGTTTTTT. V gene TRBV19 combines with J gene TRBJ2-2; 7 positions match TRBD1. Per the germline V gene, CDR1 is LNHDA and CDR2 is SQIVND (reference sequence). The CDR3 sequence is 18 residues long. V lost 6 bases and J lost 2; bases outside the gene matches: 15.

The chain recombines TRBV7-9 with TRBJ1-4, with TRBD1 matching 11 bases. J gave up 5 bases and V 0 bases, and 11 bases lay outside the gene matches. There are 19 residues in the CDR3. Germline V gives CDR1 SEHNR, CDR2 FQNEAQ (reference sequence). CDR3: CASSLAGVDRGQGNEKLFF. The CDR3 bases are TGTGCCAGCAGCTTAGCGGGAGTGGACAGGGGGCAAGGAAATGAAAAACTGTTTTTT.

The rearrangement links TRBV6-5 to TRBJ1-6, with 9 bases lining up with TRBD1. This CDR3 contains 15 residues. The V and J ends lost 7 bases and 10 bases, in that order; junction bases with no gene match: 11. Germline CDR1 and CDR2: MNHEY and SVGAGI. Written as DNA, the CDR3 is TGTGCCAGCACGCCGAAGACAGGGGGTAAATCACCCCTCCACTTT. Protein: CASTPKTGGKSPLHF.

The V gene is TRBV19, the J gene TRBJ2-1; D is possibly TRBD1 (5 bases). The CDR3 extends over 12 amino acids. Germline CDR1 and CDR2: LNHDA and SQIVND (reference sequence). Between the trimmed V and J ends, which lost 6 bases and 8 bases, there was a span of 11 bases. This CDR3 is CASSSRAYEQFF. The CDR3 bases are TGTGCCAGTAGCTCCAGGGCATATGAGCAGTTCTTC.

The chain recombines TRBV6-1 with TRBJ1-5, with a possible D match to TRBD1 (6 bases). Trimming cost V 5 bases and J 6 bases, with 14 bases left between them. CDR1 MNHNS and CDR2 SASEGT come from the germline V gene. The CDR3 spans 14 residues. The CDR3 region has the DNA TGTGCCAGCAGTCCACCCCAGGACAGTCAGCCCCAGCATTTT. Residues: CASSPPQDSQPQHF.

The V gene is TRBV7-9, the J gene TRBJ1-2; tentative D call: TRBD1 (6 bases). The CDR3 is 14 amino acids. Looked up from germline, CDR1 is SEHNR and CDR2 is FQNEAQ (reference sequence). V was shortened by 3 bases and J by 6 bases, with 14 bases between the two germline ends. This CDR3 is CASSLGGGLDGYTF. The CDR3 nucleotides are TGTGCCAGCAGCTTGGGCGGGGGGCTCGATGGCTACACCTTC.

The gene calls are TRBV6-5 and TRBJ1-1, with no clear D. The CDR3 length is 13 residues. Trimming took 2 bases from V and 3 from J, leaving 7 bases between them. CDR1 and CDR2 (germline): MNHEY, SVGAGI. This CDR3 is CASSYTRDTEAFF. In DNA form, the CDR3 reads TGTGCCAGCAGTTACACGAGGGACACTGAAGCTTTCTTT.

Comments on this clone: The junction shows a germline mismatch at one end, possibly a read error. The identical CDR3 is also encoded by other nucleotide sequences in the sample. The chain carries TRBV7-9 and TRBJ1-1; D unclear. Germline assignment: CDR1 SEHNR and CDR2 FQNEAQ (reference sequence). CDR3 size: 13 residues. CDR3 sequence (DNA): TGTTCCAGCAGCTTAAGAGGGAACACTGAAGCTTTCTTT. This gives the protein CSSSLRGNTEAFF.

This chain connects TRBV9 to TRBJ2-6, with D perhaps TRBD2 (6 bases). V gave up 0 bases and J gave up 0 bases, with 10 bases separating them. This CDR3 region has 17 residues. Germline V gene lookup returns CDR1 SGDLS and CDR2 YYNGEE. The CDR3 reads CASSVATGVSGANVLTF. For the CDR3, the DNA is TGTGCCAGCAGCGTAGCGACGGGGGTCTCTGGGGCCAACGTCCTGACTTTC.

This rearrangement joins TRBV29-1 to TRBJ2-7; possibly TRBD1 for D (6 bases). The V end lost 2 bases, the J end lost 0 bases, and 14 bases lay between the germline ends. CDR3 length equals 15 residues. Germline V gene lookup returns CDR1 SQVTM and CDR2 ANQGSEA. The CDR3: CSVESGQGTSYEQYF. The CDR3 nucleotides are TGCAGCGTTGAAAGTGGGCAGGGGACCTCCTACGAGCAGTACTTC.

Notes on this clone: A junction end diverges from the germline sequence, so it may reflect a read error. The chain carries TRBV11-2 and TRBJ2-3; no firm D call. CDR3 length equals 14 residues. Germline V lookup: CDR1 SGHAT, CDR2 FQNNGV. CDR3 coding DNA: TGTGCCAGCAACTTAGTGCAGGGCACAGATACGCAGTATTTT. Translated, it gives CASNLVQGTDTQYF.

V and J are TRBV7-6 and TRBJ1-1; D remains ambiguous. V was cut by 4 bases and J by 1 base, with 10 bases left in between. Germline V gene lookup returns CDR1 SGHVS and CDR2 FNYEAQ. CDR3 size: 14 residues. Written as DNA, the CDR3 is TGTGCCAGCAGCTCACTCGGAGGGAACACTGAAGCTTTCTTT. Encoded protein: CASSSLGGNTEAFF.

This chain uses TRBV5-1 with TRBJ2-5; D perhaps matches TRBD1 (6 bases). The end of the DNA is better explained by TRBJ2-7, so the J call may be wrong. This CDR3 has 13 residues. Per the germline V gene, CDR1 is SGHRS and CDR2 is YFSETQ. The DNA for the CDR3 is TGCGCCAGCAGCTTGGGCGGACAGCTCGAGCAGTACTTC. This gives the protein CASSLGGQLEQYF.

This chain joins TRBV7-9 and TRBJ2-7; D gene ambiguous. CDR1 is SEHNR and CDR2 is FQNEAQ in the germline V gene (reference sequence). V was trimmed by 5 bases and J by 3 bases, leaving 11 bases between them. The CDR3 totals 13 residues. The CDR3 region is CASSPPSGYEQYF. In DNA form, the CDR3 reads TGTGCCAGCAGCCCCCCCTCGGGCTACGAGCAGTACTTC.